This T cell receptor (beta chain) originates from a study of blood T cell repertoires in COVID-19. Germline CDR1 KGHSH, CDR2 LQKENI. Trimming took 0 bases from V and 0 from J, leaving 6 bases between them. This CDR3 region has 14 residues. This clone was observed once. Using immunoSEQ multiplex PCR, the repertoire was profiled, and TCRdb retains in-frame clones only, with some absent. Of about 160,000 clones listed, under 85% are singletons. The sample taken for sequencing was peripheral blood. The V call is TRBV18, the J call TRBJ2-7; no definite D call. This sequence was found in a man in his 70s who had recovered from COVID-19. The CDR3 bases are TGTGCCAGCTCACCACCGTCAGTCTCCTACGAGCAGTACTTC. Encoded protein: CASSPPSVSYEQYF.